This passage covers 21 T cell receptor beta chains from one sample sequenced in a study of blood T cell repertoires in COVID-19. Using immunoSEQ multiplex PCR, the repertoire was profiled, and TCRdb retains in-frame clones only, with some absent. This sample has 130,000 to 150,000 clones; around 79% occur once, and the top ten carry approximately 5.2%. Sequencing was performed on peripheral blood. These receptors all come from a woman in her 70s with COVID-19, enrolled during active disease.

The table lists this clone with a few counts. J is TRBJ1-6 and V is TRBV11-1, with 8 bases identical to TRBD1. This CDR3 region has 14 residues. V shed 0 bases and J 11 bases; nucleotides not matched to a gene: 3. The V gene's germline CDR1 is SGHAT and CDR2 FQDESV (reference sequence). The CDR3 sequence is CASSLARDRTPLHF. CDR3 sequence (DNA): TGTGCCAGCAGCTTAGCGAGGGACAGGACACCCCTCCACTTT.

The chain links TRBV9 to TRBJ1-3; unclear D gene. Trimming left V 3 bases short and J 0 bases short, with 10 bases between. There are 15 residues in the CDR3. CDR1 and CDR2 from the germline V gene are SGDLS and YYNGEE. Written as DNA, the CDR3 is TGTGCCAGCAGCGGCTATGACACCTCTGGAAACACCATATATTTT. It yields the protein CASSGYDTSGNTIYF.

V and J are TRBV5-1 and TRBJ2-3, with 8 bases fitting TRBD2. Germline CDR1 reads SGHRS; CDR2 reads YFSETQ. The CDR3 covers 16 residues. Germline trimming cut 1 base from V and 4 bases from J; bases unmatched to any gene: 8. DNA for the CDR3: TGCGCCAGCAGCTTGAGCGGGGGCATGGCGGCAGATACGCAGTATTTT. Translated, it gives CASSLSGGMAADTQYF. The complete variable domain, with remaining parts taken from reference TRBV5-1 and TRBJ2-3, reads KAGVTQTPRYLIKTRGQQVTLSCSPISGHRSVSWYQQTPGQGLQFLFEYFSETQRNKGNFPGRFSGRQFSNSRSEMNVSTLELGDSALYLCASSLSGGMAADTQYFGPGTRLTVL.

V and J are TRBV7-2 and TRBJ2-7; D perhaps matches TRBD2 (6 bases). Germline CDR1 reads SGHTA; CDR2 reads FQGNSA. The CDR3 has 15 residues. With 4 bases removed from V and 0 bases from J, the gap between germline ends came to 13 bases. The CDR3 region is CASSSLAGSSYEQYF. Written as DNA, the CDR3 is TGTGCCAGCAGCTCCCTTGCGGGGTCCTCCTACGAGCAGTACTTC.

The chain carries TRBV2 and TRBJ1-2; 8 nucleotides match TRBD1. The CDR3 consists of 15 residues. Germline-derived CDR1 and CDR2 are SNHLY and FYNNEI. With V trimmed by 1 base and J by 2 bases, 3 bases remained unmatched. DNA for the CDR3: TGTGCCAGCAGTGAAGGGCGACAGGGGAACTATGGCTACACCTTC. It encodes CASSEGRQGNYGYTF.

This sequence joins TRBV19 and TRBJ1-2; 11 positions match TRBD1. Germline CDR1 and CDR2: LNHDA and SQIVND (reference sequence). V lost 5 bases, J lost 2 bases, and 7 bases stayed unmatched. This CDR3 contains 16 residues. The CDR3 here is CASSLGQGASNYGYTF. CDR3 in DNA: TGTGCCAGTAGTCTCGGACAGGGGGCTTCGAACTATGGCTACACCTTC.

V usage is TRBV6-2 or TRBV6-3 and J usage is TRBJ1-5, with D unresolved. The CDR3 is 15 amino acids. Deletions cut 4 bases from V and 0 bases from J, with 10 bases between. Per the germline V gene, CDR1 is MNHEY and CDR2 is SVGEGT. CDR3 region: CASSSRSGSNQPQHF. DNA for the CDR3: TGTGCCAGCAGTTCCCGTTCCGGTAGCAATCAGCCCCAGCATTTT.

The J gene is TRBJ2-3, the V gene TRBV28; 7 bases match TRBD2. The germline CDR1 and CDR2 sequences are MDHEN and SYDVKM. V shed 3 bases and J 1 base; nucleotides not matched to a gene: 1. This CDR3 comprises 14 residues. CDR3 DNA: TGTGCCAGCAGTTTTCGGGGGGGCACAGATACGCAGTATTTT. Its translation is CASSFRGGTDTQYF.

This clone showed up just a few times. The chain joins TRBV5-4 to TRBJ1-6, with 8 bases identical to TRBD1. The V gene end was trimmed by 4 bases and the J gene end by 7 bases; junction bases not matched to a gene: 4. CDR1 SGHNT and CDR2 YYREEE come from the germline V gene (reference sequence). The CDR3 runs to 14 residues. CDR3 region: CASSGGQANSPLHF. DNA of the CDR3: TGTGCCAGCAGCGGGGGACAGGCCAATTCACCCCTCCACTTT.

The chain recombines TRBV7-2 with TRBJ1-1; TRBD1 is a possible D gene (6 bases). The germline V and J ends were trimmed by 1 base and 6 bases, with 15 bases remaining between them. The V gene's germline CDR1 is SGHTA and CDR2 FQGNSA. This CDR3 has 15 residues. CDR3 sequence reads: CASSLGLQGRSEAFF. DNA of the CDR3: TGTGCCAGCAGCTTAGGTCTACAGGGCAGATCTGAAGCTTTCTTT.

The chain carries TRBV30 and TRBJ1-2; D not certain. V was shortened by 8 bases and J by 4 bases, with 14 bases between the two germline ends. The V gene's germline CDR1 is GTSNPN and CDR2 SVGIG (reference sequence). CDR3 length equals 12 residues. CDR3: CAGTFGGYGYTF. The CDR3 DNA reads TGTGCCGGCACCTTTGGCGGCTATGGCTACACCTTC.

V usage is TRBV3-1 (or the pseudogene TRBV3-2) and J usage is TRBJ2-6; D remains unclear. V shed 6 bases and J shed 0 bases, with 6 bases lying between them. Germline CDR1 LGHDT, CDR2 YNNKEL (reference sequence). The CDR3 length is 14 residues. For the CDR3, the DNA is TGTGCCAGCAGTCACAGCTCTGGGGCCAACGTCCTGACTTTC. It translates to CASSHSSGANVLTF.

The DNA of the CDR3 is TGTGCCAGCAGCTTAGGAGTGCACAATGAGCAGTTCTTC. Amino acid sequence: CASSLGVHNEQFF. This chain joins TRBV7-9 and TRBJ2-1; no reliable D call. Germline V gene data show CDR1 as SEHNR and CDR2 as FQNEAQ (reference sequence). Trimming left V 1 base short and J 5 bases short, with 6 bases between. This CDR3 has 13 amino acids.

The chain has TRBV7-2 and TRBJ1-2; no clear D gene. The CDR3 has 15 residues. V was shortened by 1 base and J by 5 bases, with 14 bases between the two germline ends. Germline assignment: CDR1 SGHTA and CDR2 FQGNSA. CDR3 in amino acids: CASSLDSSTLYGYTF. The CDR3 bases are TGTGCCAGCAGCTTAGACTCGTCAACCTTGTATGGCTACACCTTC.

This clone showed up just a few times. This CDR3 reads CASSTGVGGNIQYF. CDR3 sequence (DNA): TGTGCCAGCAGCACAGGGGTGGGCGGAAACATTCAGTACTTC. The chain recombines TRBV11-2 with TRBJ2-4, with TRBD1 matching 7 bases. The CDR3 sequence is 14 residues long. Germline trimming cut 5 bases from V and 6 bases from J; bases unmatched to any gene: 7. Looked up from germline, CDR1 is SGHAT and CDR2 is FQNNGV. Together with reference TRBV11-2 and TRBJ2-4, the CDR3 gives the full variable domain: EAGVAQSPRYKIIEKRQSVAFWCNPISGHATLYWYQQILGQGPKLLIQFQNNGVVDDSQLPKDRFSAERLKGVDSTLKIQPAKLEDSAVYLCASSTGVGGNIQYFGAGTRLSVL.

The CDR3 bases are TGCGCCAGCAGCCAATCACCTACAGGGAACTCTGGAAACACCATATATTTT. Its translation is CASSQSPTGNSGNTIYF. This chain connects TRBV4-3 to TRBJ1-3; maybe TRBD1 (6 bases). Trimming shortened V by 2 bases and J by 0 bases, and 14 bases separated the two germline ends. CDR3 length: 17 residues. The germline CDR1 and CDR2 sequences are LGHNA and YSLEER.

This clone was seen only a few times. The chain joins TRBV15 to TRBJ1-5; TRBD1 matches at 12 bases. Germline lookup yields CDR1 LNHNV and CDR2 YYDKDF (reference sequence). J was trimmed by 6 bases and V by 8 bases; bases with no gene match: 5. This CDR3 contains 14 residues. The CDR3 DNA sequence: TGTGCCACCCGTGGGACAGGGGGCATTCAGCCCCAGCATTTT. Translating gives CATRGTGGIQPQHF.

V is TRBV6-5 and J is TRBJ1-4; D gene unclear. CDR3 length: 14 residues. The germline CDR1 and CDR2 sequences are MNHEY and SVGAGI. V shed 6 bases and J shed 11 bases, with 19 bases lying between them. The CDR3 spells CASSRIPQAGKLFF. The DNA of the CDR3 is TGTGCCAGCAGCCGCATTCCCCAAGCCGGGAAACTGTTTTTT.

The chain uses TRBV19 and TRBJ1-5, with D maybe TRBD1 (6 bases). This CDR3 spans 15 amino acids. The V gene's germline CDR1 is LNHDA and CDR2 SQIVND (reference sequence). The V end was cut by 3 bases, the J end by 6 bases, with 15 bases between. CDR3 nucleotides: TGTGCCAGTAGTATTGATAGGGGGTCTTTTCAGCCCCAGCATTTT. Amino acid sequence: CASSIDRGSFQPQHF.

V usage is TRBV6-5 and J usage is TRBJ1-5; 7 bases are a match to TRBD1. V gave up 6 bases and J gave up 2 bases; unmatched junction bases: 4. CDR3 length: 14 residues. CDR1 and CDR2 from the germline V gene are MNHEY and SVGAGI. The CDR3 nucleotides are TGTGCCAGCAGGTCCACAGGGGGCAATCAGCCCCAGCATTTT. Translation gives CASRSTGGNQPQHF.

The chain combines TRBV4-3 with TRBJ1-5, with no clear D. Germline lookup yields CDR1 LGHNA and CDR2 YSLEER. The CDR3 length is 16 residues. With 2 bases removed from V and 1 base from J, the gap between germline ends came to 12 bases. The CDR3 loop reads CASSQRRSGSNQPQHF. The CDR3 nucleotides are TGCGCCAGCAGCCAAAGAAGGTCGGGGAGCAATCAGCCCCAGCATTTT.